What follows are 10 T cell receptor beta chains derived from one specimen sequenced in a study of blood T cell repertoires in COVID-19. Assay: immunoSEQ multiplex PCR; the TCRdb copy retains only in-frame clones and omits some. The sample holds roughly 50,000 clones, 81% seen once. The specimen sequenced was peripheral blood. These receptors were collected from a woman aged 55-75 years with acute or convalescent COVID-19.

The genes are TRBV11-3 and TRBJ1-1, with 10 positions matching TRBD1. V was clipped by 6 bases and J by 11 bases; unmatched bases: 12. The CDR3 consists of 14 residues. Per the germline V gene, CDR1 is SGHNT and CDR2 is YENEEA. CDR3 DNA sequence: TGTGCCAGCAGGCTAAAGGACAGGGGGTTAGTGGCTTTCTTT. Translation: CASRLKDRGLVAFF.

The gene calls are TRBV5-1 and TRBJ2-7, with D possibly being TRBD2 (5 bases). The CDR3 has 13 amino acids. Germline lookup yields CDR1 SGHRS and CDR2 YFSETQ. The germline V and J ends were trimmed by 8 bases and 1 base, with 13 bases remaining between them. In nucleotides, the CDR3 is TGCGCCAGTTCCGGGGTACGTTCCTACGAGCAGTACTTC. Translation: CASSGVRSYEQYF.

The J gene is TRBJ1-4, the V gene TRBV6-5; TRBD1 might be the D (6 bases). The CDR3 spans 16 residues. Germline assignment: CDR1 MNHEY and CDR2 SVGAGI. V was pared by 0 bases and J by 7 bases, with 15 bases between. This CDR3 reads CASSYSIYGTPEKLFF. CDR3 sequence (DNA): TGTGCCAGCAGTTACTCGATTTACGGGACACCTGAAAAACTGTTTTTT.

This clone was found a few times. The chain is built from TRBV23-1 and TRBJ1-5, with 8 bases fitting TRBD1. TRBV23-1 is an open reading frame whose function is uncertain. This CDR3 is built from 15 residues. The J segment lost 6 bases and the V segment lost 4 bases, leaving 8 bases of the junction unmatched. The CDR3 DNA is TGCGCCAGCAGTCCAGACAGGGGTTCAAGTCAGCCCCAGCATTTT. It encodes CASSPDRGSSQPQHF.

The genes are TRBV9 and TRBJ2-1; TRBD2 agrees at 10 bases. J gave up 8 bases and V 1 base, and 3 bases lay outside the gene matches. CDR1 and CDR2 from the germline V gene are SGDLS and YYNGEE. This CDR3 contains 14 residues. In nucleotides, the CDR3 is TGTGCCAGCAGCGTATTTCTAGCGGGGGATGAGCAGTTCTTC. Translated: CASSVFLAGDEQFF.

The genes are TRBV5-1 and TRBJ2-7; 9 bases are a match to TRBD1. The germline V gene has CDR1 SGHRS and CDR2 YFSETQ. Trimming removed 4 bases from V and 12 bases from J; junction bases left unmatched: 8. The CDR3 length is 12 residues. CDR3: CASSKPGQGMYF. The CDR3 coding sequence is TGCGCCAGCAGCAAGCCGGGACAGGGTATGTACTTC.

The sample holds one count of this clone. This rearrangement joins TRBV4-1 to TRBJ2-1; perhaps TRBD2 as D (5 bases). V dropped 5 bases and J dropped 0 bases, with 8 bases sitting between them. Looked up from germline, CDR1 is MGHRA and CDR2 is YSYEKL. This CDR3 region has 14 residues. This CDR3 is CASSVGGSYNEQFF. CDR3 sequence (DNA): TGCGCCAGCAGCGTCGGAGGCTCCTACAATGAGCAGTTCTTC.

This chain uses TRBV19 with TRBJ2-2; 12 bases are a match to TRBD1. The CDR3 extends over 16 amino acids. J lost 7 bases, V lost 11 bases, and 14 bases had no gene match. Germline CDR1 reads LNHDA; CDR2 reads SQIVND (reference sequence). The chain's CDR3 is CAACSVGTGGGGELFF. CDR3 sequence (DNA): TGTGCCGCCTGTTCAGTCGGGACAGGGGGCGGCGGGGAGCTGTTTTTT.

The V call is TRBV5-4, the J call TRBJ2-3; tentative D call: TRBD2 (6 bases). The ends were cut back, 4 bases at V and 0 bases at J, with 15 bases in the middle. CDR1 is SGHNT, CDR2 YYREEE, per germline (reference sequence). There are 16 residues in the CDR3. The DNA of the CDR3 is TGTGCCAGCAGCCCTCACCCGGGGGAGAGCACAGATACGCAGTATTTT. Translation: CASSPHPGESTDTQYF.

This chain links TRBV9 with TRBJ2-1; maybe TRBD1 (5 bases). Trimming removed 2 bases at V and 0 bases at J, with 15 bases between. CDR1 is SGDLS and CDR2 is YYNGEE in the germline V gene. The CDR3 runs to 17 residues. CDR3 loop: CASSVIARGSSYNEQFF. In nucleotides, the CDR3 is TGTGCCAGCAGCGTGATAGCTAGGGGAAGCTCCTACAATGAGCAGTTCTTC.